One sample yielded the 30 T cell receptor beta chains listed below, sequenced in a study of CD8+ T cells in alopecia areata (dated by TCRdb to the late 2010s). According to the study, the label for this sample's time point signals: baseline before oral tofacitinib. Preparation of the library involved the immunoSEQ multiplex PCR assay. To provide template for TCR sequencing, every sample had RNA extracted and reverse transcribed into cDNA. Imported from immuneACCESS, the table was reduced by TCRdb to in-frame sequences with V and J called. These copies leave out some clones; in studies compared against another copy, an unresolved V gene accounts for under half, and the cause of the remainder is not known. A total of fewer than 200,000 clones appear in this sample, approximately 70% of them only once. More than 9.5% of the sample lies in the top ten. The material was CD8+ T cells sorted from blood, obtained at week 0. These receptors came from a human donor with alopecia areata.

This rearrangement joins TRBV14 to TRBJ1-6; D may be TRBD1 (6 bases). V lost 1 base, J lost 6 bases, and 10 bases lay in between. This CDR3 contains 15 residues. From germline, CDR1 is SGHDN and CDR2 FVKESK. Here the CDR3 reads CASSQGDTSNSPLHF. The CDR3 region has the DNA TGTGCCAGCAGCCAAGGGGACACGTCTAATTCACCCCTCCACTTT.

The V and J genes are TRBV4-2 and TRBJ1-5; D ambiguous. CDR3 length: 15 amino acids. V lost 0 bases and J lost 2, with 8 bases in between. CDR1 is LGHNA and CDR2 is YNFKEQ in the germline V gene. The CDR3 DNA sequence: TGTGCCAGCAGCCAAGAGATAGGAGGCAATCAGCCCCAGCATTTT. This encodes CASSQEIGGNQPQHF.

The chain is built from TRBV7-9 and TRBJ2-1, with 10 bases aligning to TRBD2. The junction had 6 bases not matched to a gene; V was cut back by 4 bases and J by 6 bases. CDR1 and CDR2 from the germline V gene are SEHNR and FQNEAQ (reference sequence). The CDR3 sequence is 15 residues long. CDR3 sequence: CASSWSLAGVNEQFF. CDR3 bases: TGTGCCAGCAGCTGGAGTCTAGCGGGGGTCAATGAGCAGTTCTTC. Based on the CDR3 plus reference TRBV7-9 and TRBJ2-1, the full variable domain is DTGVSQNPRHKITKRGQNVTFRCDPISEHNRLYWYRQTLGQGPEFLTYFQNEAQLEKSRLLSDRFSAERPKGSFSTLEIQRTEQGDSAMYLCASSWSLAGVNEQFFGPGTRLTVL.

This CDR3 is CAGTETVNTEAFF. In DNA form, the CDR3 reads TGTGCCGGGACGGAGACAGTGAACACTGAAGCTTTCTTT. V and J are TRBV30 and TRBJ1-1; tentatively, D is TRBD1 (5 bases). V was trimmed by 8 bases and J by 0 bases, leaving 13 bases between them. The CDR3 runs 13 residues. Germline-derived CDR1 and CDR2 are GTSNPN and SVGIG (reference sequence).

The gene calls are TRBV29-1 and TRBJ2-2, with D perhaps given as TRBD1 or TRBD2 (5 bases each). The V end lost 4 bases, the J end lost 5 bases, and 11 bases lay between the germline ends. The CDR3 loop spans 13 amino acids. The germline CDR1 and CDR2 sequences are SQVTM and ANQGSEA. CDR3 in DNA: TGCAGCGTTGTTGCAGGGAGTACCGGGGAGCTGTTTTTT. Protein sequence: CSVVAGSTGELFF.

The V gene is TRBV2, the J gene TRBJ1-1, with D possibly matching TRBD1 (6 bases). Per the germline V gene, CDR1 is SNHLY and CDR2 is FYNNEI. This CDR3 is 14 amino acids long. Trimming removed 7 bases from V and 0 bases from J, with 12 bases in between. The CDR3 region has the DNA TGTGCCAGCAAGGAGGACAGTTTGAACACTGAAGCTTTCTTT. It is translated as CASKEDSLNTEAFF.

V and J are TRBV6-1 and TRBJ1-5, with 9 nucleotides matching TRBD1. This CDR3 comprises 15 residues. CDR1 and CDR2 (germline): MNHNS, SASEGT. Trimming took 2 bases from V and 6 from J; bases not matched to a gene: 5. CDR3 sequence: CASSERDRERQPQHF. The DNA for the CDR3 is TGTGCCAGCAGTGAAAGGGACAGGGAGCGTCAGCCCCAGCATTTT.

V gene TRBV7-8 combines with J gene TRBJ1-5, with a weak D call TRBD1 (5 bases). Germline values: CDR1 SGHVS, CDR2 FQNEAQ. Between the trimmed V and J ends, which lost 5 bases and 2 bases, there was a span of 13 bases. The CDR3 has 15 residues. For the CDR3, the DNA is TGTGCCAGCAGCCCGCTTGGGGGTGGCAATCAGCCCCAGCATTTT. Amino acids: CASSPLGGGNQPQHF.

The table lists this clone with a few counts. The chain carries TRBV4-1 and TRBJ2-7; D gene uncertain. Trimming pared 3 bases from V and 3 bases from J, leaving 9 bases between. Germline loops: CDR1 MGHRA, CDR2 YSYEKL. The length of the CDR3 is 13 residues. The CDR3 is CASSHDRNYEQYF. In DNA form, the CDR3 reads TGCGCCAGCAGCCACGACCGAAACTACGAGCAGTACTTC.

This clone was observed a single time. The V and J genes are TRBV4-1 and TRBJ2-5; 8 bases line up with TRBD1. J was trimmed by 6 bases and V by 3 bases; bases with no gene match: 3. The CDR3 covers 13 residues. The germline V gene encodes CDR1 MGHRA and CDR2 YSYEKL. CDR3 nucleotide sequence: TGCGCCAGCAGCCAGGACAGGGTGAAGACCCAGTACTTC. Translation gives CASSQDRVKTQYF.

V usage is TRBV27 and J usage is TRBJ2-3, with D hard to call. Germline CDR1 is MNHEY and CDR2 is SMNVEV (reference sequence). The V and J ends lost 7 bases and 6 bases respectively, with 8 bases between them. This CDR3 is built from 11 residues. The CDR3 sequence: CASTQSDTQYF. CDR3 sequence (DNA): TGTGCCAGCACCCAATCGGATACGCAGTATTTT.

The chain recombines TRBV2 with TRBJ2-7; possibly TRBD1 for D (5 bases). CDR1 is SNHLY, CDR2 FYNNEI, per germline. The CDR3 runs to 13 residues. Trimming cost V 7 bases and J 1 base, with 11 bases left between them. CDR3 sequence reads: CASNLDSSYEQYF. Written as DNA, the CDR3 is TGTGCCAGCAATCTTGACAGTTCCTACGAGCAGTACTTC.

The CDR3 nucleotides read TGTGCCAGTAGTTCCCTAACAGGGGGCGTGTATGGCTACACCTTC. As protein: CASSSLTGGVYGYTF. This rearrangement joins TRBV19 to TRBJ1-2, with TRBD1 identical over 9 bases. Germline loops: CDR1 LNHDA, CDR2 SQIVND (reference sequence). The CDR3 has 15 residues. J gave up 5 bases and V 5 bases, and 9 bases lay outside the gene matches. The entire variable domain, with the rest obtained from reference TRBV19 and TRBJ1-2, is as follows: DGGITQSPKYLFRKEGQNVTLSCEQNLNHDAMYWYRQDPGQGLRLIYYSQIVNDFQKGDIAEGYSVSREKKESFPLTVTSAQKNPTAFYLCASSSLTGGVYGYTFGSGTRLTVV.

The CDR3 spells CSVEPGSGYTF. The CDR3 DNA sequence: TGCAGCGTTGAGCCGGGCAGTGGCTACACCTTC. The chain has TRBV29-1 and TRBJ1-2, with unresolved D. Per the germline V gene, CDR1 is SQVTM and CDR2 is ANQGSEA. V lost 3 bases to trimming and J lost 7 bases, with 9 bases between them. CDR3 size: 11 residues.

The chain links TRBV30 to TRBJ1-1; D is undetermined. The CDR3 covers 11 residues. The V gene's germline CDR1 is GTSNPN and CDR2 SVGIG (reference sequence). Trimming removed 1 base from V and 7 bases from J, with 7 bases in between. The CDR3 sequence is CAWSEEGEAFF. For the CDR3, the DNA is TGTGCCTGGAGTGAGGAGGGTGAAGCTTTCTTT.

This rearrangement joins TRBV30 to TRBJ1-4; D possibly corresponds to TRBD1 (6 bases). From germline, CDR1 is GTSNPN and CDR2 SVGIG (reference sequence). Trimming removed 2 bases from V and 14 bases from J, with 12 bases in between. This CDR3 contains 11 residues. The CDR3 protein is CAWSTGLALFF. Here the CDR3 DNA reads TGTGCCTGGAGTACAGGGCTAGCGCTGTTTTTT.

This clone was detected only once. The chain links TRBV11-2 to TRBJ2-3; D is perhaps TRBD1 (6 bases). Trimming stripped 4 bases from V and 0 bases from J, with 11 bases between. The CDR3 runs 15 residues. CDR1 is SGHAT and CDR2 is FQNNGV in the germline V gene. The CDR3 coding sequence is TGTGCCAGCAGCTCCACAGGGAGTAGCACAGATACGCAGTATTTT. It yields the protein CASSSTGSSTDTQYF.

The chain couples TRBV4-1 to TRBJ2-3, with TRBD1 matching 7 bases. Germline V gene lookup returns CDR1 MGHRA and CDR2 YSYEKL. V trimming: 2 bases; J trimming: 0 bases; junction bases outside the gene matches: 8. The CDR3 has 17 residues. The CDR3 nucleotides read TGCGCCAGCAGCCAAAGGTCCGGGACAGCTAGCACAGATACGCAGTATTTT. It translates to CASSQRSGTASTDTQYF.

The gene calls are TRBV5-6 and TRBJ2-7, with a possible D match to TRBD2 (5 bases). Trimming took 6 bases from V and 3 from J, leaving 16 bases between them. The CDR3 runs 14 residues. Germline V gene data show CDR1 as SGHDT and CDR2 as YYEEEE. The CDR3 nucleotides are TGTGCCAGCACCACGGGAACGTTGAGCTACGAGCAGTACTTC. This gives the protein CASTTGTLSYEQYF.

This rearrangement joins TRBV29-1 to TRBJ2-7; D uncertain. The CDR3 has 15 residues. V was clipped by 0 bases and J by 3 bases, with 15 bases between them. Germline V gene sequence: CDR1 SQVTM, CDR2 ANQGSEA. Written as DNA, the CDR3 is TGCAGCGTTGAAGAAGCCCATAGGGAAGGCTACGAGCAGTACTTC. This gives the protein CSVEEAHREGYEQYF.

As to this clone: Other DNA sequences from this sample encode an identical CDR3 as well. The gene calls are TRBV7-9 and TRBJ2-7; D gene uncertain. Germline V lookup: CDR1 SEHNR, CDR2 FQNEAQ (reference sequence). The length of the CDR3 is 11 residues. V lost 5 bases and J 0 bases, leaving 2 bases between the germline ends. This chain's CDR3 is CASSPSYEQYF. For the CDR3, the DNA is TGTGCCAGCAGCCCCTCCTACGAGCAGTACTTC.

CDR3 in DNA: TGTGCCAGCAGCTTAGGTGCAGGGGGCTTTGGCTACACCTTC. It yields the protein CASSLGAGGFGYTF. V is TRBV13 and J is TRBJ1-2, with TRBD1 matching over 8 bases. J lost 7 bases, V lost 0 bases, and 4 bases had no gene match. The CDR3 is 14 amino acids. Per germline, CDR1 PRHDT and CDR2 FYEKMQ (reference sequence).

The chain employs TRBV27 and TRBJ1-5; 7 bases align to TRBD1. CDR1 is MNHEY and CDR2 is SMNVEV in the germline V gene (reference sequence). CDR3 length: 13 residues. V lost 6 bases and J lost 7; bases outside the gene matches: 6. The CDR3 protein is CASSPGGRQPQHF. Written as DNA, the CDR3 is TGTGCCAGCAGCCCAGGGGGACGACAGCCCCAGCATTTT.

This clone was detected a few times. This chain joins TRBV9 and TRBJ2-3; D perhaps matches TRBD2 (6 bases). The CDR3 has 16 amino acids. V shed 3 bases and J shed 0 bases, with 14 bases lying between them. Looked up from germline, CDR1 is SGDLS and CDR2 is YYNGEE. This CDR3 is CASSEFGEASTDTQYF. The CDR3 DNA reads as TGTGCCAGCAGCGAATTCGGGGAGGCTAGCACAGATACGCAGTATTTT.

The chain recombines TRBV16 with TRBJ1-2; D is perhaps TRBD1 (6 bases). The CDR3 runs to 16 residues. V lost 0 bases to trimming and J lost 1 base, with 12 bases between them. Germline V gives CDR1 KGHSY, CDR2 FQNENV. CDR3 DNA: TGTGCCAGCAGCCAATCGACAGGATCCCTTAACTATGGCTACACCTTC. Encoded protein: CASSQSTGSLNYGYTF.

The rearrangement joins TRBV5-1 to TRBJ2-7; TRBD2 is a possible D gene (6 bases). Germline loops: CDR1 SGHRS, CDR2 YFSETQ. This CDR3 is built from 16 residues. The V gene lost 4 bases and the J gene lost 1 base, with 18 bases spanning the gap. The CDR3 spells CASSRGGGSPSYEQYF. The CDR3 coding sequence is TGCGCCAGCAGCCGTGGGGGAGGCAGCCCGTCCTACGAGCAGTACTTC.

This chain joins TRBV4-2 and TRBJ2-7; maybe TRBD2 (6 bases). CDR1 is LGHNA, CDR2 YNFKEQ, per germline. CDR3 size: 13 residues. Trimming took 1 base from V and 7 from J, leaving 11 bases between them. The CDR3: CASSQGAGQEQYF. The CDR3 DNA reads TGTGCCAGCAGCCAAGGGGCGGGGCAAGAGCAGTACTTC.

The rearrangement joins TRBV7-9 to TRBJ2-1; 9 bases map to TRBD1. Germline-derived CDR1 and CDR2 are SEHNR and FQNEAQ (reference sequence). CDR3 length: 16 residues. V was pared by 5 bases and J by 3 bases, with 8 bases of the junction left unmatched. CDR3 sequence reads: CASSPSPGQGYNEQFF. Written as DNA, the CDR3 is TGTGCCAGCAGCCCGTCTCCGGGACAGGGCTACAATGAGCAGTTCTTC.

As concerns this clone: Germline is not matched at one junction end, which may reflect a read error. The chain uses TRBV15 and TRBJ2-7; TRBD2 is a possible D gene (5 bases). Germline V gene data show CDR1 as LNHNV and CDR2 as YYDKDF (reference sequence). This CDR3 region has 11 residues. The CDR3 region is CATSQEDDQYF. The CDR3, as DNA: TGTGCCACCAGCCAGGAGGACGACCAGTACTTC.

The V gene is TRBV2, the J gene TRBJ2-5; D call uncertain. The CDR3 is 15 amino acids. With 4 bases removed from V and 0 bases from J, the gap between germline ends came to 12 bases. Germline V lookup: CDR1 SNHLY, CDR2 FYNNEI. In DNA, the CDR3 is TGTGCCAGCAGTGCAATAGATCAGAACCAAGAGACCCAGTACTTC. This codes for CASSAIDQNQETQYF.